The 23 T cell receptor beta chains given below trace back to one sample, sequenced in a study of radiation and T cells in renal cell carcinoma. Time point defined: blood 2 weeks post-SBRT. The treatment denotes: 15 Gy SBRT to primary tumor, nephrectomy 4 weeks later. Libraries were prepared by immunoSEQ multiplex PCR; TCRdb keeps only in-frame clonotypes and omits some of them. Of about 150,000 clones listed, around 90% are singletons. This material consisted of blood, taken from a patient whose treatment included radiotherapy and nephrectomy. These receptors all stem from a woman between 50 and 59 years old with renal cell carcinoma.

The chain recombines TRBV19 with TRBJ2-2; 7 nucleotides align to TRBD1. The CDR3 is 14 amino acids. V lost 6 bases, J lost 7 bases, and 8 bases stayed unmatched. Germline V CDR1 and CDR2: LNHDA, SQIVND (reference sequence). CDR3 loop: CASRDRFNGGELFF. DNA for the CDR3: TGTGCCAGTAGGGACAGGTTCAACGGCGGGGAGCTGTTTTTT.

V usage is TRBV5-8 and J usage is TRBJ2-7, with unresolved D. There are 14 residues in the CDR3. CDR1 is SGHTS, CDR2 YDEGEE, per germline. V gave up 2 bases and J gave up 0 bases, with 9 bases separating them. As DNA, the CDR3 is TGTGCCAGCAGCTTTAGGTTCAACTCCTACGAGCAGTACTTC. It is translated as CASSFRFNSYEQYF.

This chain joins TRBV7-2 and TRBJ2-3, with D hard to call. This CDR3 has 14 residues. Germline CDR1 reads SGHTA; CDR2 reads FQGNSA. V gave up 1 base and J gave up 2 bases, with 7 bases separating them. CDR3 sequence reads: CASSLVQATDTQYF. CDR3 sequence (DNA): TGTGCCAGCAGCTTAGTTCAGGCCACAGATACGCAGTATTTT.

The chain has TRBV5-1 and TRBJ2-3, with D perhaps matching TRBD1 (5 bases). Between the trimmed V and J ends, which lost 0 bases and 1 base, there was a span of 12 bases. Germline V CDR1 and CDR2: SGHRS, YFSETQ. The length of the CDR3 is 16 residues. CDR3 nucleotide sequence: TGCGCCAGCAGCTTGGCCCAGGGATTGGGCACAGATACGCAGTATTTT. Amino acid sequence: CASSLAQGLGTDTQYF. The full variable domain, its missing parts supplied by reference TRBV5-1 and TRBJ2-3, is KAGVTQTPRYLIKTRGQQVTLSCSPISGHRSVSWYQQTPGQGLQFLFEYFSETQRNKGNFPGRFSGRQFSNSRSEMNVSTLELGDSALYLCASSLAQGLGTDTQYFGPGTRLTVL.

In its sample, this clone was seen once. The DNA of the CDR3 is TGCGCCAGCACCGCCCCAGGGACAGACACCCCTGAAGCTTTCTTT. Amino acid sequence: CASTAPGTDTPEAFF. The chain joins TRBV5-1 to TRBJ1-1, with TRBD1 identical over 7 bases. After removal of 6 bases from V and 6 bases from J, the junction contained 14 bases not matched to a gene. The CDR3 runs 15 residues. Germline V gene lookup returns CDR1 SGHRS and CDR2 YFSETQ.

The chain joins TRBV13 to TRBJ1-2; unclear D gene. The length of the CDR3 is 16 residues. CDR1 is PRHDT, CDR2 FYEKMQ, per germline (reference sequence). Trimming left V 1 base short and J 0 bases short, with 12 bases between. The CDR3 DNA reads TGTGCCAGCAGCTTAGACGTTGACAAGCCTAACTATGGCTACACCTTC. Translated, it gives CASSLDVDKPNYGYTF.

The chain carries TRBV19 and TRBJ2-3; 11 nucleotides line up with TRBD2. This CDR3 contains 17 residues. The V and J ends lost 2 bases and 7 bases, in that order; junction bases with no gene match: 11. The germline gives CDR1 LNHDA, CDR2 SQIVND (reference sequence). CDR3 coding DNA: TGTGCCAGTAGTATAAGTCGGCTAGCGGGGGGTGCTTATACGCAGTATTTT. Translating it yields CASSISRLAGGAYTQYF.

The rearrangement joins TRBV9 to TRBJ2-3, with 8 bases identical to TRBD2. V gave up 5 bases and J gave up 7 bases; unmatched junction bases: 9. This CDR3 spans 14 amino acids. CDR1 is SGDLS and CDR2 is YYNGEE in the germline V gene. For the CDR3, the DNA is TGTGCCAGCAGGAGCGGGGGTTCTGGAAATACGCAGTATTTT. This translates into CASRSGGSGNTQYF. Drawing the rest from reference TRBV9 and TRBJ2-3, the complete variable domain is DSGVTQTPKHLITATGQRVTLRCSPRSGDLSVYWYQQSLDQGLQFLIQYYNGEERAKGNILERFSAQQFPDLHSELNLSSLELGDSALYFCASRSGGSGNTQYFGPGTRLTVL.

The chain employs TRBV6-5 and TRBJ1-5; maybe TRBD1 (5 bases). Trimming stripped 2 bases from V and 2 bases from J, with 10 bases between. CDR3 size: 15 residues. Germline CDR1 MNHEY, CDR2 SVGAGI. The CDR3, as DNA: TGTGCCAGCAGTTACCAAGGCAGGGGCAATCAGCCCCAGCATTTT. Protein sequence: CASSYQGRGNQPQHF.

The CDR3 protein is CASTVRYLDQPQHF. The CDR3 DNA reads as TGTGCCAGCACCGTCCGGTATCTCGATCAGCCCCAGCATTTT. V is TRBV6-1 and J is TRBJ1-5, with D uncertain. The CDR3 totals 14 residues. Trimming shortened V by 7 bases and J by 5 bases, and 15 bases separated the two germline ends. Germline V lookup: CDR1 MNHNS, CDR2 SASEGT.

The genes are TRBV6-5 and TRBJ2-1; D is ambiguous. Trimming removed 0 bases from V and 5 bases from J, with 5 bases in between. The CDR3 runs to 13 residues. Looked up from germline, CDR1 is MNHEY and CDR2 is SVGAGI. CDR3 loop: CASSYSMNNEQFF. The CDR3 nucleotides are TGTGCCAGCAGTTACTCGATGAACAATGAGCAGTTCTTC.

The V and J genes are TRBV6-5 and TRBJ1-2; the match to TRBD1 covers 7 bases. With V trimmed by 2 bases and J by 6 bases, 3 bases remained unmatched. This CDR3 contains 13 residues. The germline CDR1 and CDR2 sequences are MNHEY and SVGAGI. This chain's CDR3 is CASSYLTGDGYTF. The CDR3 DNA is TGTGCCAGCAGTTACCTAACAGGGGATGGCTACACCTTC.

V usage is TRBV29-1 and J usage is TRBJ2-7, with D uncertain. The CDR3 length is 13 residues. V dropped 4 bases and J dropped 7 bases, with 17 bases sitting between them. Looked up from germline, CDR1 is SQVTM and CDR2 is ANQGSEA. In nucleotides, the CDR3 is TGCAGCGTTGGGGCCGACACAGCTATTGAGCAGTACTTC. It specifies CSVGADTAIEQYF.

The rearrangement links TRBV7-9 to TRBJ2-6, with 10 bases identical to TRBD1. Germline V gene sequence: CDR1 SEHNR, CDR2 FQNEAQ (reference sequence). J gave up 3 bases and V 5 bases, and 4 bases lay outside the gene matches. This CDR3 spans 16 amino acids. Written as DNA, the CDR3 is TGTGCCAGCAGCCCAGACAGGGGGCGTGGGGCCAACGTCCTGACTTTC. Protein sequence: CASSPDRGRGANVLTF.

The rearrangement links TRBV15 to TRBJ1-5, with a weak D call TRBD1 (5 bases). V gave up 0 bases and J gave up 7 bases, with 13 bases separating them. The V gene's germline CDR1 is LNHNV and CDR2 YYDKDF (reference sequence). The CDR3 runs to 15 residues. The CDR3 coding sequence is TGTGCCACCAGCAGAGAAAGGAGGGGAGGCCAGCCCCAGCATTTT. As protein: CATSRERRGGQPQHF. The full variable domain, its missing parts supplied by reference TRBV15 and TRBJ1-5, is DAMVIQNPRYQVTQFGKPVTLSCSQTLNHNVMYWYQQKSSQAPKLLFHYYDKDFNNEADTPDNFQSRRPNTSFCFLDIRSPGLGDTAMYLCATSRERRGGQPQHFGDGTRLSIL.

The V and J genes are TRBV9 and TRBJ1-2; D unresolved. The CDR3 length is 14 residues. V lost 10 bases and J lost 1, with 17 bases in between. The V gene's germline CDR1 is SGDLS and CDR2 YYNGEE. Here the CDR3 reads CALPREADNYGYTF. The CDR3 DNA reads TGTGCCCTCCCGAGGGAGGCTGATAACTATGGCTACACCTTC.

The V and J genes are TRBV5-8 and TRBJ2-3; 8 bases line up with TRBD1. V trimming: 3 bases; J trimming: 3 bases; junction bases outside the gene matches: 9. The CDR3 covers 16 residues. Germline CDR1 and CDR2: SGHTS and YDEGEE. The CDR3 DNA reads as TGTGCCAGCAGCTCCGGTTCAGGGGGCGCGACAGATACGCAGTATTTT. Protein sequence: CASSSGSGGATDTQYF.

This CDR3 is CASSSPPGPGDEKLFF. The CDR3 coding sequence is TGTGCCAGCAGTTCCCCACCCGGGCCCGGGGACGAAAAACTGTTTTTT. The rearrangement links TRBV28 to TRBJ1-4; maybe TRBD1 (5 bases). Between the trimmed V and J ends, which lost 4 bases and 8 bases, there was a span of 20 bases. This CDR3 has 16 amino acids. Germline V lookup: CDR1 MDHEN, CDR2 SYDVKM.

The CDR3: CASSQEASYGYTF. The CDR3 DNA sequence: TGTGCCAGCAGCCAAGAAGCCTCTTATGGCTACACCTTC. The chain carries TRBV4-2 and TRBJ1-2, with no clear D. Germline V lookup: CDR1 LGHNA, CDR2 YNFKEQ. This CDR3 contains 13 residues. Trimming removed 0 bases at V and 5 bases at J, with 7 bases between.

For the CDR3, the DNA is TGTGCCATCAAGGACTCCGGGGAGCTGTTTTTT. Protein sequence: CAIKDSGELFF. The rearrangement uses TRBV10-3 and TRBJ2-2, with D tentatively TRBD2 (5 bases). The length of the CDR3 is 11 residues. Trimming stripped 7 bases from V and 6 bases from J, with 6 bases between. Germline values: CDR1 ENHRY, CDR2 SYGVKD.

This clone was observed once. The chain combines TRBV29-1 with TRBJ1-1, with no clear D. Trimming removed 7 bases at V and 0 bases at J, with 9 bases between. Germline V lookup: CDR1 SQVTM, CDR2 ANQGSEA. The CDR3 loop spans 12 amino acids. The CDR3 is CSGRAVNTEAFF. DNA for the CDR3: TGCAGCGGGAGGGCAGTGAACACTGAAGCTTTCTTT. The full variable domain, its missing parts supplied by reference TRBV29-1 and TRBJ1-1, is SAVISQKPSRDICQRGTSLTIQCQVDSQVTMMFWYRQQPGQSLTLIATANQGSEATYESGFVIDKFPISRPNLTFSTLTVSNMSPEDSSIYLCSGRAVNTEAFFGQGTRLTVV.

This chain connects TRBV27 to TRBJ2-2; 13 bases agree with TRBD2. V dropped 6 bases and J dropped 1; count of bases not matched to a gene: 5. Germline V gene data show CDR1 as MNHEY and CDR2 as SMNVEV (reference sequence). This CDR3 is 17 amino acids long. DNA for the CDR3: TGTGCCAGCAGCCGGACTAGCGGGGGAGTGAACACCGGGGAGCTGTTTTTT. Protein sequence: CASSRTSGGVNTGELFF.

The chain links TRBV5-4 to TRBJ1-6; 7 nucleotides align to TRBD1. The trim removed 4 bases at V and 5 bases at J, leaving 9 bases unmatched. The CDR3 totals 16 residues. Germline V gene sequence: CDR1 SGHNT, CDR2 YYREEE (reference sequence). CDR3 nucleotide sequence: TGTGCCAGCAGCCCCTTACAGGGGTCGAATAATTCACCCCTCCACTTT. This gives the protein CASSPLQGSNNSPLHF.